Shown below are 18 T cell receptor beta chains from a single sample sequenced in a study of blood T cell repertoires in COVID-19. Sequenced by immunoSEQ multiplex PCR; TCRdb stores in-frame clones only, minus some. Of fewer than 70,000 clones listed, 80% to 95% are singletons. Material: peripheral blood. The receptors shown here come from a woman of 80 years or more with active COVID-19.

The chain is built from TRBV7-2 and TRBJ2-1; maybe TRBD2 (5 bases). The V gene lost 0 bases and the J gene lost 5 bases, with 11 bases spanning the gap. Germline V gene sequence: CDR1 SGHTA, CDR2 FQGNSA. CDR3 length equals 15 residues. The CDR3 protein is CASSLAVGNHNEQFF. DNA for the CDR3: TGTGCCAGCAGCTTAGCCGTCGGGAACCACAATGAGCAGTTCTTC.

This chain uses TRBV6-5 with TRBJ2-7; D gene ambiguous. This CDR3 contains 15 residues. V lost 0 bases and J lost 3, with 12 bases in between. Germline lookup yields CDR1 MNHEY and CDR2 SVGAGI. In nucleotides, the CDR3 is TGTGCCAGCAGTTACTCGTACGGTGGCGGCTACGAGCAGTACTTC. Residues: CASSYSYGGGYEQYF.

The chain is built from TRBV29-1 and TRBJ1-2, with 7 positions matching TRBD1. Germline V lookup: CDR1 SQVTM, CDR2 ANQGSEA. The CDR3 sequence is 11 residues long. Trimming took 3 bases from V and 8 from J; bases not matched to a gene: 3. In DNA, the CDR3 is TGCAGCGTTGACACAGGGGCCGGCTACACCTTC. It specifies CSVDTGAGYTF.

This clone was observed once. The chain joins TRBV6-5 to TRBJ1-6, with D unresolved. V was pared by 4 bases and J by 7 bases, with 14 bases between. The CDR3 sequence is 15 residues long. Germline-derived CDR1 and CDR2 are MNHEY and SVGAGI. The CDR3 DNA sequence: TGTGCCAGCAGTTCCTTACGGGGTGGGAATTCACCCCTCCACTTT. Translating it yields CASSSLRGGNSPLHF.

The gene calls are TRBV5-1 and TRBJ1-3, with D possibly TRBD1 on 6 matching bases. The V end lost 0 bases, the J end lost 2 bases, and 18 bases lay between the germline ends. CDR1 and CDR2 from the germline V gene are SGHRS and YFSETQ. The CDR3 is made up of 18 amino acids. The CDR3 DNA reads as TGCGCCAGCAGCTTGGAGGGGTTAGGGGGATATACTGGAAACACCATATATTTT. Residues: CASSLEGLGGYTGNTIYF.

Here the CDR3 reads CASSWDRNTEAFF. The DNA for the CDR3 is TGTGCCAGCAGCTGGGACAGGAACACTGAAGCTTTCTTT. The chain joins TRBV5-4 to TRBJ1-1, with TRBD1 matching 7 bases. Looked up from germline, CDR1 is SGHNT and CDR2 is YYREEE (reference sequence). V dropped 3 bases and J dropped 1; count of bases not matched to a gene: 0. The CDR3 is 13 residues long.

The chain joins TRBV7-6 to TRBJ2-1; D is undetermined. The CDR3 covers 15 residues. With 3 bases removed from V and 0 bases from J, the gap between germline ends came to 9 bases. Germline V gene sequence: CDR1 SGHVS, CDR2 FNYEAQ. The CDR3 loop is CASSFIKSSYNEQFF. The CDR3 nucleotides read TGTGCCAGCAGCTTTATTAAGAGCTCCTACAATGAGCAGTTCTTC.

The rearrangement joins TRBV27 to TRBJ1-1; 8 bases fit TRBD1. V was pared by 6 bases and J by 3 bases, with 21 bases of the junction left unmatched. The CDR3 has 19 amino acids. The germline V gene encodes CDR1 MNHEY and CDR2 SMNVEV (reference sequence). CDR3 residues: CASSPSRGDRLRVDTEAFF. The CDR3 region has the DNA TGTGCCAGCAGCCCTAGTCGGGGGGACAGGTTGAGAGTGGACACTGAAGCTTTCTTT.

The gene calls are TRBV28 and TRBJ1-1; TRBD1 aligns across 10 bases. The CDR3 spans 15 residues. Germline CDR1 MDHEN, CDR2 SYDVKM. The V gene end was trimmed by 3 bases and the J gene end by 5 bases; junction bases not matched to a gene: 6. CDR3 in amino acids: CASSLRQGAGTEAFF. In nucleotides, the CDR3 is TGTGCCAGCAGTTTGCGACAGGGGGCAGGTACTGAAGCTTTCTTT.

J is TRBJ1-6 and V is TRBV7-2; no clear D. Germline CDR1 is SGHTA and CDR2 is FQGNSA. The ends were cut back, 2 bases at V and 8 bases at J, with 13 bases in the middle. CDR3 length: 15 amino acids. CDR3 loop: CASSLSRVNYSPLHF. In DNA form, the CDR3 reads TGTGCCAGCAGCTTAAGCCGAGTAAATTATTCACCCCTCCACTTT.

The chain uses TRBV10-2 and TRBJ2-3, with a weak D call TRBD2 (5 bases). The CDR3 spans 15 residues. Per germline, CDR1 WSHSY and CDR2 SAAADI. V gave up 4 bases and J gave up 9 bases, with 20 bases separating them. CDR3 in amino acids: CASSGPRAAPGTQYF. The CDR3 DNA reads as TGCGCCAGCAGTGGGCCCCGAGCGGCTCCGGGAACGCAGTATTTT.

The chain uses TRBV3-1 (or the pseudogene TRBV3-2) and TRBJ2-3, with 10 bases aligning to TRBD2. CDR1 LGHDT and CDR2 YNNKEL come from the germline V gene (reference sequence). The J segment lost 5 bases and the V segment lost 0 bases, leaving 17 bases of the junction unmatched. The CDR3 runs 20 residues. The CDR3 DNA is TGTGCCAGCAGCCAAGATATCAACCTAGCGGGAGCGGTTGGAGTAGATACGCAGTATTTT. This sequence encodes CASSQDINLAGAVGVDTQYF.

This sequence joins TRBV11-2 and TRBJ2-3; the match to TRBD1 covers 9 bases. Germline V CDR1 and CDR2: SGHAT, FQNNGV. This CDR3 is built from 14 residues. Trimming took 5 bases from V and 6 from J; bases not matched to a gene: 6. The CDR3 DNA reads as TGTGCCAGCAGCGACCGGGACAGGGAGGATACGCAGTATTTT. Translated, it gives CASSDRDREDTQYF.

The chain joins TRBV5-1 to TRBJ1-3; D is perhaps TRBD1 (5 bases). CDR1 is SGHRS and CDR2 is YFSETQ in the germline V gene. This CDR3 has 16 residues. Trimming removed 1 base from V and 1 base from J, with 12 bases in between. The CDR3 DNA is TGCGCCAGCAGCTTGCAGGGCTCGGAGTCTGGAAACACCATATATTTT. It specifies CASSLQGSESGNTIYF.

The rearrangement joins TRBV29-1 to TRBJ2-3; the D gene is possibly TRBD2 (7 bases). V lost 3 bases to trimming and J lost 6 bases, with 22 bases between them. The CDR3 length is 16 residues. Germline V lookup: CDR1 SQVTM, CDR2 ANQGSEA. CDR3: CSVDIGGPSGPDTQYF. The DNA for the CDR3 is TGCAGCGTTGATATAGGGGGTCCTAGCGGCCCCGATACGCAGTATTTT.

The V gene is TRBV9, the J gene TRBJ2-1; D gene ambiguous. Germline V gives CDR1 SGDLS, CDR2 YYNGEE. This CDR3 region has 14 residues. With 0 bases removed from V and 8 bases from J, the gap between germline ends came to 12 bases. DNA for the CDR3: TGTGCCAGCAGCGTAGCTCCCAGGCCACATGAGCAGTTCTTC. Translation gives CASSVAPRPHEQFF. The variable domain in full, with the rest retrieved from reference TRBV9 and TRBJ2-1, is DSGVTQTPKHLITATGQRVTLRCSPRSGDLSVYWYQQSLDQGLQFLIQYYNGEERAKGNILERFSAQQFPDLHSELNLSSLELGDSALYFCASSVAPRPHEQFFGPGTRLTVL.

The V and J genes are TRBV7-8 and TRBJ1-2, with 7 bases lining up with TRBD1. Germline trimming cut 4 bases from V and 4 bases from J; bases unmatched to any gene: 6. The CDR3 covers 14 residues. Looked up from germline, CDR1 is SGHVS and CDR2 is FQNEAQ. In DNA, the CDR3 is TGTGCCAGCAGCTCGGTCGACAGGGCCTATGGCTACACCTTC. It is translated as CASSSVDRAYGYTF.

This rearrangement joins TRBV19 to TRBJ2-2; 10 bases are a match to TRBD1. V shed 6 bases and J 3 bases; nucleotides not matched to a gene: 10. The germline gives CDR1 LNHDA, CDR2 SQIVND (reference sequence). The CDR3 spans 17 residues. The CDR3, as DNA: TGTGCCAGTAGCGGCCGGGACAGGGGTTATTACACCGGGGAGCTGTTTTTT. Its translation is CASSGRDRGYYTGELFF. Supplemented by reference TRBV19 and TRBJ2-2, the full variable domain reads DGGITQSPKYLFRKEGQNVTLSCEQNLNHDAMYWYRQDPGQGLRLIYYSQIVNDFQKGDIAEGYSVSREKKESFPLTVTSAQKNPTAFYLCASSGRDRGYYTGELFFGEGSRLTVL.